A selection of T cell receptor beta chains follows, all from one sample in a study of blood T cell repertoires in COVID-19. This table comes from immunoSEQ multiplex PCR, and its TCRdb copy is limited to in-frame clones, with some not included. The profile covers 100,000 or so clones, with roughly 92% appearing a single time and 1.5% to 2.5% taken by the ten largest. Sample: peripheral blood. These receptors all come from a woman between 50 and 59 years old with COVID-19, enrolled during active disease. The CDR3 runs from the conserved cysteine through the conserved F or W. A D gene is named only where the DNA matches it firmly. Clone size is given for some rows only: seen once, a few or many times, or a class if the clone is expanded.

clone_size: NA; j_call: TRBJ2-3; v_call: TRBV7-2; d_call: NA; cdr3_nt: TGTGCCAGCAGCTTAGAAGGGACTCGCACAGATACGCAGTATTTT; cdr3_aa: CASSLEGTRTDTQYF
clone_size: NA; j_call: TRBJ1-1; v_call: TRBV2; d_call: NA; cdr3_nt: TGTGCCAGCAGCAACAGGGTAGGCACTGAAGCTTTCTTT; cdr3_aa: CASSNRVGTEAFF
clone_size: NA; j_call: TRBJ2-3; v_call: TRBV6-2/TRBV6-3; d_call: NA; cdr3_nt: TGTGCCAGCAGTCCCCTGGGCCATAACACAGATACGCAGTATTTT; cdr3_aa: CASSPLGHNTDTQYF
clone_size: once; j_call: TRBJ1-2; v_call: TRBV5-1; d_call: TRBD1; cdr3_nt: TGCGCCAGCAGCTTACAGGGGCTAAAGGCGGAGGGCTACACCTTC; cdr3_aa: CASSLQGLKAEGYTF
clone_size: NA; j_call: TRBJ1-2; v_call: TRBV30; d_call: TRBD1; cdr3_nt: TGTGCCTGGCATCTTCCGGGACAGAGCTTCTATGGCTACACCTTC; cdr3_aa: CAWHLPGQSFYGYTF
clone_size: NA; j_call: TRBJ1-2; v_call: TRBV6-5; d_call: TRBD1; cdr3_nt: TGTGCCAGCACCCCACCGGGACAGGGTATCGGCTACACCTTC; cdr3_aa: CASTPPGQGIGYTF
clone_size: NA; j_call: TRBJ2-6; v_call: TRBV19; d_call: NA; cdr3_nt: TGTGCCAGTCAAGCGTCCACAGGGTACGTCCTGACTTTC; cdr3_aa: CASQASTGYVLTF
clone_size: NA; j_call: TRBJ1-1; v_call: TRBV7-8; d_call: TRBD1; cdr3_nt: TGTGCCAGCAGCATTAAACACACAGGGGTCCAGGTCAGGACTGAAGCTTTCTTT; cdr3_aa: CASSIKHTGVQVRTEAFF
clone_size: NA; j_call: TRBJ1-6; v_call: TRBV9; d_call: NA; cdr3_nt: TGTGCCAGCAGCGTAGTACGGGACATCGGCGCTAATTCACCCCTCCACTTT; cdr3_aa: CASSVVRDIGANSPLHF
clone_size: NA; j_call: TRBJ1-5; v_call: TRBV30; d_call: TRBD1; cdr3_nt: TGTGCCTTGAATTTACTACACCGAAGACAGGGGAGGAATCAGCCCCAGCATTTT; cdr3_aa: CALNLLHRRQGRNQPQHF
clone_size: NA; j_call: TRBJ1-2; v_call: TRBV3-1/TRBV3-2; d_call: NA; cdr3_nt: TGTGCCAGCAGCCCTCGGGGAGCTAACTATGGCTACACCTTC; cdr3_aa: CASSPRGANYGYTF
clone_size: NA; j_call: TRBJ2-1; v_call: TRBV11-3; d_call: TRBD2; cdr3_nt: TGTGCCAGCAGCTTAGAACAGCGGGGGATATACAATGAGCAGTTCTTC; cdr3_aa: CASSLEQRGIYNEQFF
clone_size: NA; j_call: TRBJ2-7; v_call: TRBV4-1; d_call: TRBD1; cdr3_nt: TGCGCCAGCAGCCAAGTTTTAGGACAGGGGGTAGGCGAGCAGTACTTC; cdr3_aa: CASSQVLGQGVGEQYF
clone_size: NA; j_call: TRBJ2-1; v_call: TRBV14; d_call: TRBD1; cdr3_nt: TGTGCCAGCAGCTACAGGGGTAATGAGCAGTTCTTC; cdr3_aa: CASSYRGNEQFF
clone_size: NA; j_call: TRBJ1-4; v_call: TRBV5-1; d_call: TRBD1; cdr3_nt: TGCGCCAGCAGCCCAGGACAGGTTGCTAATGAAAAACTGTTTTTT; cdr3_aa: CASSPGQVANEKLFF
clone_size: NA; j_call: TRBJ1-2; v_call: TRBV27; d_call: TRBD1; cdr3_nt: TGTGCCAGCAGTACCCTTACAGGGGTGGAGGGCTACACCTTC; cdr3_aa: CASSTLTGVEGYTF
clone_size: NA; j_call: TRBJ1-6; v_call: TRBV19; d_call: TRBD1; cdr3_nt: TGTGCCAGTACCCCCGGGACAGGGGTCTCACCCCTCCACTTT; cdr3_aa: CASTPGTGVSPLHF
clone_size: once; j_call: TRBJ2-3; v_call: TRBV6-5; d_call: NA; cdr3_nt: TGTGCCAGCAGTTACTCGGCAAAGAGCACAGATACGCAGTATTTT; cdr3_aa: CASSYSAKSTDTQYF
clone_size: NA; j_call: TRBJ2-7; v_call: TRBV9; d_call: TRBD1; cdr3_nt: TGTGCCAGCAGCTCTTGGACAGGGGGCGGAGAGCAGTACTTC; cdr3_aa: CASSSWTGGGEQYF
clone_size: once; j_call: TRBJ2-1; v_call: TRBV27; d_call: NA; cdr3_nt: TGTGCCAGCAGTCCGGCGGGTCCAACTTACAATGAGCAGTTCTTC; cdr3_aa: CASSPAGPTYNEQFF
clone_size: NA; j_call: TRBJ1-5; v_call: TRBV28; d_call: NA; cdr3_nt: TGTGCCAGCAGTTTGGCGGGGGGCCAGCCCCAGCATTTT; cdr3_aa: CASSLAGGQPQHF
clone_size: NA; j_call: TRBJ1-2; v_call: TRBV19; d_call: NA; cdr3_nt: TGTGCCAGTAGTATATTAGGGAGTCAAAATTATGGCTACACCTTC; cdr3_aa: CASSILGSQNYGYTF
clone_size: NA; j_call: TRBJ1-2; v_call: TRBV9; d_call: TRBD1; cdr3_nt: TGTGCCAGCAGCGTAGACCAGGGGGTCGGAAACTATGGCTACACCTTC; cdr3_aa: CASSVDQGVGNYGYTF
clone_size: medium-sized; j_call: TRBJ1-6; v_call: TRBV6-5; d_call: TRBD1; cdr3_nt: TGTGCCAGCGGGACAGGGAATTCACCCCTCCACTTT; cdr3_aa: CASGTGNSPLHF
clone_size: NA; j_call: TRBJ1-6; v_call: TRBV13; d_call: NA; cdr3_nt: TGTGCCAGCAGCTTGCAGAACGCACCCCTCCACTTT; cdr3_aa: CASSLQNAPLHF
clone_size: NA; j_call: TRBJ1-1; v_call: TRBV6-5; d_call: TRBD1; cdr3_nt: TGTGCCAGCAGTAAGAACAGGGGGCCGACTGAAGCTTTCTTT; cdr3_aa: CASSKNRGPTEAFF
clone_size: NA; j_call: TRBJ1-5; v_call: TRBV5-4; d_call: TRBD1; cdr3_nt: TGTGCCAGCAGCCCGGACAGGGATATTTGGGGCAATCAGCCCCAGCATTTT; cdr3_aa: CASSPDRDIWGNQPQHF
clone_size: once; j_call: TRBJ1-2; v_call: TRBV19; d_call: NA; cdr3_nt: TGTGCCAGTAGTATCCTCGACAGCACCTATGGCTACACCTTC; cdr3_aa: CASSILDSTYGYTF
clone_size: NA; j_call: TRBJ1-4; v_call: TRBV12-3/TRBV12-4; d_call: NA; cdr3_nt: TGTGCCAGCAGTTTTGGAGAGAAACTGTTTTTT; cdr3_aa: CASSFGEKLFF
clone_size: NA; j_call: TRBJ1-2; v_call: TRBV6-5; d_call: NA; cdr3_nt: TGTGCCAGCAGTCTGTACCCTCGGTCTGGCTACACCTTC; cdr3_aa: CASSLYPRSGYTF
clone_size: few; j_call: TRBJ2-3; v_call: TRBV7-8; d_call: TRBD1; cdr3_nt: TGTGCCAGCAGCCCGGGACAGGGGAAGGGAGATACGCAGTATTTT; cdr3_aa: CASSPGQGKGDTQYF
clone_size: NA; j_call: TRBJ1-5; v_call: TRBV6-1; d_call: NA; cdr3_nt: TGTGCCAGCAGTGAATTTGGTGGTCTATCCAATCAGCCCCAGCATTTT; cdr3_aa: CASSEFGGLSNQPQHF
clone_size: NA; j_call: TRBJ1-5; v_call: TRBV28; d_call: NA; cdr3_nt: TGTGCCAGCAGTTTGCGAGGGTCGAGCAATCAGCCCCAGCATTTT; cdr3_aa: CASSLRGSSNQPQHF
clone_size: NA; j_call: TRBJ1-1; v_call: TRBV7-8; d_call: NA; cdr3_nt: TGTGCCAGCAGCTTAAGAGGCAAGGCCGCGTCGGTTGAAGCTTTCTTT; cdr3_aa: CASSLRGKAASVEAFF
clone_size: NA; j_call: TRBJ1-5; v_call: TRBV19; d_call: TRBD1; cdr3_nt: TGTGCCAGTAGGCCGGGACAGGGTCCTCAGCCCCAGCATTTT; cdr3_aa: CASRPGQGPQPQHF